The 30 T cell receptor beta chains below were found in one sample sequenced in a study of T cell responses to AZD1222 COVID-19 vaccine. Sequencing was performed with immunoSEQ multiplex PCR; in TCRdb, only in-frame clones are kept and a portion is missing. The sample gives roughly 140,000 clones, 85% to 90% of which show up once; 3% to 4.5% is in the top ten. The sequencing here drew on peripheral blood, taken on day 0 of AZD1222 vaccination. Receptor source: an adult in good health.

J is TRBJ2-2 and V is TRBV5-4, with 11 bases that match TRBD1. Trimming took 4 bases from V and 1 from J; bases not matched to a gene: 3. Germline V gene data show CDR1 as SGHNT and CDR2 as YYREEE (reference sequence). This CDR3 comprises 16 residues. The CDR3 DNA sequence: TGTGCCAGCAGCCCCGGGACAGGGGGGAACACCGGGGAGCTGTTTTTT. This translates into CASSPGTGGNTGELFF.

The chain employs TRBV21-1 and TRBJ1-5. TRBV21-1 corresponds to a pseudogene. CDR3 length: 17 residues. The CDR3, as DNA: TGTGCCAGCAGAAGAGGTGTGGGACTCCTTAGCAATCAGCCCCAGCATTTT. It yields the protein CASRRGVGLLSNQPQHF.

The chain uses TRBV27 and TRBJ1-5; 10 bases align to TRBD1. With 6 bases clipped from V and 6 bases from J, the junction kept 5 bases outside the gene matches. From germline, CDR1 is MNHEY and CDR2 SMNVEV (reference sequence). The CDR3 length is 14 residues. CDR3 nucleotides: TGTGCCAGCAGGGTGGACAGGGGGAGTCAGCCCCAGCATTTT. It translates to CASRVDRGSQPQHF.

The J gene is TRBJ2-1, the V gene TRBV7-2; D tentatively fits TRBD1 or TRBD2 (5 bases each). V gave up 5 bases and J gave up 9 bases, with 14 bases separating them. The CDR3 loop spans 13 amino acids. Germline V gene data show CDR1 as SGHTA and CDR2 as FQGNSA. CDR3 protein: CASSTRGNIEQFF. In DNA, the CDR3 is TGTGCCAGCAGCACCCGGGGCAATATTGAGCAGTTCTTC. The entire variable domain, with the rest obtained from reference TRBV7-2 and TRBJ2-1, is as follows: GAGVSQSPSNKVTEKGKDVELRCDPISGHTALYWYRQSLGQGLEFLIYFQGNSAPDKSGLPSDRFSAERTGGSVSTLTIQRTQQEDSAVYLCASSTRGNIEQFFGPGTRLTVL.

The chain uses TRBV30 and TRBJ2-1; TRBD2 matches at 15 bases. Per the germline V gene, CDR1 is GTSNPN and CDR2 is SVGIG (reference sequence). The V segment lost 2 bases and the J segment 8 bases; nucleotides outside the gene matches: 13. This CDR3 spans 18 amino acids. The CDR3 protein is CAWSTWTSGRAGLDEQFF. For the CDR3, the DNA is TGTGCCTGGAGTACCTGGACTAGCGGGAGGGCGGGGTTAGATGAGCAGTTCTTC.

The chain has TRBV6-5 and TRBJ2-7, with 9 bases identical to TRBD2. The CDR3 extends over 16 amino acids. V lost 4 bases and J lost 1; bases outside the gene matches: 8. CDR1 is MNHEY, CDR2 SVGAGI, per germline. DNA of the CDR3: TGTGCCAGCAGTTCCGGGACTAGCTTGAGTTCCTACGAGCAGTACTTC. Encoded protein: CASSSGTSLSSYEQYF.

The V call is TRBV3-1 (or the pseudogene TRBV3-2), the J call TRBJ1-2; D is unclear. The CDR3 loop spans 13 amino acids. The ends were cut back, 6 bases at V and 7 bases at J, with 15 bases in the middle. Germline CDR1 LGHDT, CDR2 YNNKEL (reference sequence). The CDR3 bases are TGTGCCAGCAGTGACCAGGACGTAAGTGGCTACACCTTC. Its protein product is CASSDQDVSGYTF.

This chain connects TRBV18 to TRBJ1-1, with D maybe TRBD1 (6 bases). Trimming took off 1 base at V and 1 base at J, with 10 bases between the two ends. The germline CDR1 and CDR2 sequences are KGHSH and LQKENI. The CDR3 extends over 15 amino acids. CDR3 protein: CASSPRQGTNTEAFF. The CDR3 nucleotides read TGTGCCAGCTCACCACGGCAGGGGACGAACACTGAAGCTTTCTTT.

The sample holds one count of this clone. The gene calls are TRBV7-2 and TRBJ2-5; D gene ambiguous. Germline CDR1 is SGHTA and CDR2 is FQGNSA. This CDR3 has 14 amino acids. V dropped 5 bases and J dropped 5 bases, with 15 bases sitting between them. The CDR3 region has the DNA TGTGCCAGCAGCCCAAGGGCGCTGTCGGAGACCCAGTACTTC. Amino acids: CASSPRALSETQYF.

The chain recombines TRBV29-1 with TRBJ1-2; D uncertain. The V end was cut by 6 bases, the J end by 8 bases, with 19 bases between. Germline lookup yields CDR1 SQVTM and CDR2 ANQGSEA. CDR3 length: 13 amino acids. The CDR3 sequence: CSVALGPQRGYTF. The CDR3 bases are TGCAGCGTGGCATTGGGCCCTCAGCGAGGCTACACCTTC.

This clone was seen just once. V is TRBV5-6 and J is TRBJ2-7, with D perhaps matching TRBD2 (6 bases). Germline V gene data show CDR1 as SGHDT and CDR2 as YYEEEE. V was trimmed by 4 bases and J by 0 bases, leaving 14 bases between them. The CDR3 consists of 15 residues. CDR3 sequence (DNA): TGTGCCAGCAGCGTGGGAGGTAGAGCCTCCTACGAGCAGTACTTC. Its translation is CASSVGGRASYEQYF.

The rearrangement uses TRBV25-1 and TRBJ1-4; maybe TRBD1 (5 bases). With 0 bases removed from V and 6 bases from J, the gap between germline ends came to 17 bases. CDR1 is MGHDK, CDR2 SYGVNS, per germline. The CDR3 is 17 amino acids. Here the CDR3 DNA reads TGTGCCAGCAGTGAATATGGATGGTCCCAGGGCGATGAAAAACTGTTTTTT. It encodes CASSEYGWSQGDEKLFF.

CDR3 in amino acids: CSASGLYGYTF. CDR3 in DNA: TGCAGTGCTTCAGGGCTCTATGGCTACACCTTC. V gene TRBV20-1 combines with J gene TRBJ1-2, with D possibly being TRBD1 (5 bases). The CDR3 is 11 amino acids. The V gene's germline CDR1 is DFQATT and CDR2 SNEGSKA (reference sequence). Trimming stripped 5 bases from V and 4 bases from J, with 8 bases between.

This clone was recorded once. The chain recombines TRBV7-9 with TRBJ2-1; possibly TRBD2 for D (5 bases). Germline CDR1 is SEHNR and CDR2 is FQNEAQ (reference sequence). This CDR3 is 15 amino acids long. Trimming stripped 1 base from V and 1 base from J, with 8 bases between. CDR3 DNA sequence: TGTGCCAGCAGCTTAGGGGAGATTTCCTACAATGAGCAGTTCTTC. This gives the protein CASSLGEISYNEQFF.

The V and J genes are TRBV29-1 and TRBJ1-2, with no clear D. Germline CDR1 SQVTM, CDR2 ANQGSEA. V shed 4 bases and J shed 2 bases, with 8 bases lying between them. The CDR3 runs 12 residues. The CDR3 protein is CSVVELNYGYTF. In nucleotides, the CDR3 is TGCAGCGTTGTGGAGCTCAACTATGGCTACACCTTC. The full variable domain, with the rest looked up from reference TRBV29-1 and TRBJ1-2, is SAVISQKPSRDICQRGTSLTIQCQVDSQVTMMFWYRQQPGQSLTLIATANQGSEATYESGFVIDKFPISRPNLTFSTLTVSNMSPEDSSIYLCSVVELNYGYTFGSGTRLTVV.

This sequence joins TRBV4-3 and TRBJ2-5; TRBD1 aligns across 9 bases. J gave up 5 bases and V 3 bases, and 7 bases lay outside the gene matches. The CDR3 totals 15 residues. In germline, CDR1 is LGHNA, CDR2 YSLEER. The CDR3 loop reads CASSQVGTGWETQYF. The CDR3 region has the DNA TGCGCCAGCAGCCAGGTGGGGACAGGGTGGGAGACCCAGTACTTC.

The chain couples TRBV29-1 to TRBJ1-2; tentatively, D is TRBD1 (6 bases). The CDR3 covers 11 residues. Trimming removed 7 bases from V and 8 bases from J, with 14 bases in between. Germline CDR1 reads SQVTM; CDR2 reads ANQGSEA. The CDR3 DNA reads TGCAGCGGAGGGGACCAGGGGGGCTACACCTTC. This translates into CSGGDQGGYTF.

This rearrangement joins TRBV6-5 to TRBJ2-2, with D possibly being TRBD2 (6 bases). Germline V gene data show CDR1 as MNHEY and CDR2 as SVGAGI. The CDR3 is made up of 13 amino acids. V was shortened by 5 bases and J by 4 bases, with 8 bases between the two germline ends. The CDR3 reads CASSLASTGELFF. CDR3 DNA sequence: TGTGCCAGCAGTCTAGCGTCCACCGGGGAGCTGTTTTTT.

V is TRBV6-5 and J is TRBJ2-7; D perhaps matches TRBD1 (8 bases). Germline V gene lookup returns CDR1 MNHEY and CDR2 SVGAGI. V was pared by 1 base and J by 3 bases, with 16 bases between. This CDR3 has 16 residues. CDR3 nucleotide sequence: TGTGCCAGCAGTTACTTGGGGGGGACAGGAGTCTACGAGCAGTACTTC. Protein sequence: CASSYLGGTGVYEQYF.

This chain links TRBV5-1 with TRBJ1-1; D not certain. V was clipped by 5 bases and J by 1 base, with 18 bases between them. This CDR3 has 16 residues. In germline, CDR1 is SGHRS, CDR2 YFSETQ. CDR3 sequence: CASSPRTQDWNTEAFF. Here the CDR3 DNA reads TGCGCCAGCAGTCCCCGGACTCAGGACTGGAACACTGAAGCTTTCTTT.

Written as DNA, the CDR3 is TGTGCCAGTAGTATGCAGGCGAACACCGGGGAGCTGTTTTTT. Its translation: CASSMQANTGELFF. The chain recombines TRBV19 with TRBJ2-2; D uncertain. Germline CDR1 and CDR2: LNHDA and SQIVND (reference sequence). This CDR3 region has 14 residues. V dropped 3 bases and J dropped 0 bases, with 5 bases sitting between them.

The gene calls are TRBV7-8 and TRBJ1-1; no reliable D call. Germline assignment: CDR1 SGHVS and CDR2 FQNEAQ. The CDR3 covers 14 residues. V gave up 5 bases and J gave up 4 bases, with 14 bases separating them. The chain's CDR3 is CASSQTARGTEAFF. CDR3 DNA: TGTGCCAGCAGCCAGACGGCGCGGGGCACTGAAGCTTTCTTT.

The DNA for the CDR3 is TGCGCCAGCAACTCGGGAGCCTCCTACAATGAGCAGTTCTTC. It specifies CASNSGASYNEQFF. V gene TRBV10-2 combines with J gene TRBJ2-1, with a possible D match to TRBD2 (6 bases). Trimming pared 7 bases from V and 0 bases from J, leaving 10 bases between. This CDR3 has 14 amino acids. Germline CDR1 reads WSHSY; CDR2 reads SAAADI.

The rearrangement joins TRBV4-3 to TRBJ2-1; D is perhaps TRBD2 (5 bases). The CDR3 is made up of 17 amino acids. Trimming left V 4 bases short and J 4 bases short, with 20 bases between. From germline, CDR1 is LGHNA and CDR2 YSLEER. CDR3 DNA sequence: TGCGCCAGCAGCCCTGCTGTCATACGCGAGGGTTACAATGAGCAGTTCTTC. Protein sequence: CASSPAVIREGYNEQFF.

This clone was seen just once. The rearrangement uses TRBV5-1 and TRBJ2-2; 16 nucleotides align to TRBD2. J was trimmed by 9 bases and V by 5 bases; bases with no gene match: 4. This CDR3 comprises 15 residues. Germline assignment: CDR1 SGHRS and CDR2 YFSETQ. The CDR3 sequence: CASRGLAGGPRELFF. CDR3 nucleotide sequence: TGCGCCAGCAGGGGACTAGCGGGAGGGCCCCGGGAGCTGTTTTTT. Full variable domain (remainder filled in from reference TRBV5-1 and TRBJ2-2): KAGVTQTPRYLIKTRGQQVTLSCSPISGHRSVSWYQQTPGQGLQFLFEYFSETQRNKGNFPGRFSGRQFSNSRSEMNVSTLELGDSALYLCASRGLAGGPRELFFGEGSRLTVL.

The rearrangement joins TRBV30 to TRBJ1-2, with D possibly being TRBD1 (6 bases). Trimming shortened V by 0 bases and J by 7 bases, and 12 bases separated the two germline ends. The CDR3 totals 13 residues. Germline V lookup: CDR1 GTSNPN, CDR2 SVGIG (reference sequence). CDR3 bases: TGTGCCTGGAGTGTACTAGGGGGTGGTGGCTACACCTTC. This gives the protein CAWSVLGGGGYTF.

The chain uses TRBV11-3 and TRBJ2-5; the D gene is possibly TRBD1 (5 bases). The V gene's germline CDR1 is SGHNT and CDR2 YENEEA. This CDR3 contains 14 residues. V lost 4 bases, J lost 4 bases, and 13 bases lay in between. CDR3 loop: CASSYQGIAETQYF. The CDR3 region has the DNA TGTGCCAGCAGCTACCAGGGTATAGCAGAGACCCAGTACTTC.

This clone was recorded once. This chain links TRBV28 with TRBJ1-1; D is uncertain. The CDR3 loop spans 14 amino acids. V was shortened by 1 base and J by 1 base, with 7 bases between the two germline ends. Per germline, CDR1 MDHEN and CDR2 SYDVKM. CDR3 residues: CASSLSAGNTEAFF. The CDR3 DNA reads TGTGCCAGCAGTTTATCGGCCGGGAACACTGAAGCTTTCTTT.

Worth noting for this clone: Because the CDR3's place on the DNA is in doubt, the DNA is left out and the CDR3 is given as listed by TCRdb. The genes are TRBV21-1 and TRBJ2-1; the table calls TRBD2, which could not be checked here. TRBV21-1 is termed a pseudogene. Ends included, the CDR3 has 21 residues. CDR3 residues: CASSKKKVAGGSDPENNEQFF.

The count of this clone is one. V is TRBV18 and J is TRBJ2-1; TRBD1 might be the D (6 bases). The V gene lost 4 bases and the J gene lost 2 bases, with 18 bases spanning the gap. The germline gives CDR1 KGHSH, CDR2 LQKENI. This CDR3 contains 17 residues. The CDR3 coding sequence is TGTGCCAGCTCACGGGGCGTTCAGGGGCTCACCTACAATGAGCAGTTCTTC. Its translation is CASSRGVQGLTYNEQFF.